The sequence of this T cell receptor (beta chain) was determined in a study of cytomegalovirus exposure and HLA in healthy donors. Overall study findings and caveats: In an earlier analysis, most TCR beta V segments were productive about 87% or about 30% of the time.

V trimming: 5 bases; J trimming: 7 bases; junction bases outside the gene matches: 5. Germline loops: CDR1 SEHNR, CDR2 FQNEAQ (reference sequence). The CDR3 totals 13 residues. The PCR ran on 60 Vbeta and 13 Jbeta primers. Profiled with immunoSEQ multiplex PCR; TCRdb holds only in-frame clones, not every one. The table has 150,000 to 200,000 clones, 80% seen once. Remarks on this clone: Antigen unknown.

This chain links TRBV7-9 with TRBJ2-7; 10 nucleotides agree with TRBD1. The clonotype originates from a woman aged 40 to 50 in good health and CMV-seronegative. Material for sequencing was PBMCs. Here the CDR3 DNA reads TGTGCCAGCAGCCGACAGGGGGCGTGGGAGCAGTACTTC. Translated, it gives CASSRQGAWEQYF.